This TCR beta chain was sequenced for a study of blood T cell repertoires in COVID-19. The method was immunoSEQ multiplex PCR; TCRdb's version includes in-frame clones alone and lacks a portion of them. The table has some 100,000 clones, approximately 92% seen once. The length of the CDR3 is 15 residues. The trim removed 5 bases at V and 12 bases at J, leaving 10 bases unmatched. Germline loops: CDR1 PRHDT, CDR2 FYEKMQ (reference sequence). Sequencing input: peripheral blood. This chain links TRBV13 with TRBJ2-1; 13 bases line up with TRBD2. The source of this sequence is a man aged 65-85 years with acute or convalescent COVID-19. The CDR3 DNA reads as TGTGCCAGCAGCAAAGGGACTAGCGGGGCCCGTAGGCAGTTCTTC. Encoded protein: CASSKGTSGARRQFF.